This T cell receptor (beta chain) was observed in a study of blood T cells in healthy people across ages (dated by TCRdb to between 2014 and 2017). About the full investigation: In model experiments, template switching captured roughly one uniquely barcoded TCR beta cDNA molecule for every two T cells. The study measured age-related changes in TCR beta repertoire diversity using deep sequencing normalized with unique cDNA molecular identifiers. The donors were split into four age groups: young (average approximately 16 years), middle-aged (around 40), aged (roughly 68) and long-lived (under 90). Donors of different ages were randomly distributed across sequencing lanes to avoid experimental bias. For two donors (one aged 18 to 30 and one aged 80 or older), the study analyzed two additional independent replicas of 1 million unique cDNA reads from the same blood draw. What the research found in general, with its limitations: Since profiling was done on bulk unsorted PBMCs, naive and antigen-experienced compartments could not be conclusively compared. Estimates of total diversity based on one million sequenced T cells were regarded as lower bounds and as underestimates. The percentage of naive T cells measured by flow cytometry correlated strongly with observed TCR beta diversity. Observed TCR beta diversity per million T cells fell roughly linearly with age, and a significant reduction was already apparent by age around 44. Compared with the aged group, more naive CD4+ T cells, fewer expanded clones and increased TCR diversity were shown by the long-lived group, suggesting age selection. Because donor CMV infection status was unknown, age-related changes in expanded clonotypes were potentially confounded.

Donors were approximately 42 systemically healthy Caucasian individuals from Russia aged roughly 6 to 90 years. Each donor gave around 9.9 milliliters of peripheral blood, collected into EDTA-treated Vacutainer tubes. Ficoll-Paque density-gradient centrifugation was used to isolate PBMCs, with at least 6.5 million per sample. Total RNA, at least 6 micrograms per sample, was extracted from PBMCs with Trizol reagent. The percentages of naive CD45RAhigh/CD27high T cells were determined by flow cytometry on a PBMC aliquot from every donor. V sheds 4 bases and J sheds 10 bases, leaving 11 bases between their ends. From cysteine to phenylalanine, the CDR3 is 13 amino acids long. Only the CDR3 portion is preserved as DNA: 39 bases, with reading frame beginning at the first base. CDR1 is given as ENHRY and CDR2 as SYGVKD, both from the germline V gene. On this clonotype itself: It lacks a known antigen. No base-level quality is on record; no much larger clone is a single base apart.

Receptor amplification or capture employed 5' RACE. The sample was run on an Illumina HiSeq 2500. A second roughly 6 to 12 cycle PCR used a sample-barcoded 5' primer and a J-beta primer mix. Each TCR beta cDNA molecule received a unique molecular identifier from a template-switch 5' adaptor carrying 12 random nucleotides. At least 2.5 million CDR3-containing paired-end reads were obtained from each sample. The Mint cDNA synthesis kit, primed by a TRBC-specific oligonucleotide, was used to synthesize first-strand cDNA from all RNA. All cDNA was treated with uracil-DNA glycosylase and then went through a first 18-cycle PCR with the universal primers M1SS and BC2_uni_R. The authors processed their data as follows. For normalization, 1 million high-quality reads were randomly selected from each sample, with every read carrying a distinct molecular identifier. Reads with shared molecular identifiers were discarded instead of being binned into consensus sequences. CDR3 identification, clonotype clustering and error correction used MiTCR with a Q25 quality threshold and the strictest error-elimination algorithm. Lower-bound total TCR beta diversity was estimated with a nonparametric unseen species model using Euler transformation. TCRdb reworked the public reads: Q25 trimming with fastp, MiXCR clone assembly, productive beta chains retained. Records with the same CDR3 protein are collapsed into one entry carrying the most frequent genes and DNA. It is TCRdb's table, rather than the study itself, that gives the V and J calls and clone size. The table for this sample lists 1.5 million to 2 million distinct CDR3 sequences; just under 50% of them were counted only once. The ten largest clones take up approximately 2.1% of the sample.

This sequence originates from a woman between 40 and 50 years old in good health. Input material: blood. The rearrangement combines TRBV10-3 with TRBJ1-6; TRBD1 might be the D gene, on 5 matching bases. The DNA sequence follows: TGTGCCATCAGTGCCACGGAGGGGTCACCCCTCCACTTT. This is translated as CAISATEGSPLHF.